This section outlines one T cell receptor beta chain sequence together with its context. These data are taken from a study of blood T cell repertoires in COVID-19. The V gene's germline CDR1 is MNHEY and CDR2 SVGAGI. CDR3 length: 12 residues. The V and J ends lost 0 bases and 6 bases respectively, with 6 bases between them. Here immunoSEQ multiplex PCR was the method, and the copy in TCRdb shows in-frame clones only, minus some. The data hold approximately 210,000 clones, with roughly 84% observed a single time. The rearrangement uses TRBV6-5 and TRBJ2-7; D is possibly TRBD2 (5 bases). The receptor was isolated from a man aged 25 to 40 in a cohort exposed to, infected with or recovered from COVID-19 (not recorded which). The sequenced material came from PBMCs or T cells enriched from blood (not recorded which). The CDR3 is CASSYSGSEQYF. CDR3 in DNA: TGTGCCAGCAGTTACTCGGGGAGCGAGCAGTACTTC.